This TCR beta chain was observed in a study of T cells in tuberculosis. Overall study context: Sequenced TCRs come from CD1B-GMM tetramer-binding T cells. General study findings and limits: The stringent gate may have excluded weak CD1B-GMM tetramer binders.

No alpha-beta pairing information exists for these sequences. The table came from immunoSEQ multiplex PCR; TCRdb's copy has only in-frame clones and leaves some out. The data hold tens of thousands of clones, with approximately 91% observed a single time. This clone was counted a single time. Thawed, overnight-rested PBMC were stained with GMM-loaded CD1B tetramer, viability dye and anti-CD3, then sorted. C32 glucose monomycolate from Rhodococcus equi was loaded onto the CD1B tetramers. CDR1 SGDLS and CDR2 YYNGEE come from the germline V gene. The CDR3 is made up of 16 amino acids. With V trimmed by 3 bases and J by 3 bases, 10 bases remained unmatched.

Source material: CD1b-GMM tetramer-negative cells sorted from PBMCs. The chain has TRBV9 and TRBJ1-1; 8 positions match TRBD1. The clonotype comes from an adult woman with latent tuberculosis. Here the CDR3 DNA reads TGTGCCAGCAGCGCCGACCCCAGGGGGCCGGACACTGAAGCTTTCTTT. Translated: CASSADPRGPDTEAFF. The whole variable domain, remainder taken from reference TRBV9 and TRBJ1-1, is DSGVTQTPKHLITATGQRVTLRCSPRSGDLSVYWYQQSLDQGLQFLIQYYNGEERAKGNILERFSAQQFPDLHSELNLSSLELGDSALYFCASSADPRGPDTEAFFGQGTRLTVV.